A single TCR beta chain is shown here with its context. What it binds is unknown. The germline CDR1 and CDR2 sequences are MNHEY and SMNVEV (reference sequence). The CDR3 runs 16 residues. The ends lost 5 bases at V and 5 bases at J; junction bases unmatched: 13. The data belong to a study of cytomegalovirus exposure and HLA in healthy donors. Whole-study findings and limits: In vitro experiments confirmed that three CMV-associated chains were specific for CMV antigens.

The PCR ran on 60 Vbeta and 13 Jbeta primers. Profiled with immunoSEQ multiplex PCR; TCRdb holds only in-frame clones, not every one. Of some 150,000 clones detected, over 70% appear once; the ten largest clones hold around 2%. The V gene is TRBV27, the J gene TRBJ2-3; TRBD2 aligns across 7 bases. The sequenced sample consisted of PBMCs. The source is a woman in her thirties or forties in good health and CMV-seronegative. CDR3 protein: CASSVEGLPYIDTQYF. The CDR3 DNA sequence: TGTGCCAGCAGTGTAGAGGGACTACCCTATATAGATACGCAGTATTTT.